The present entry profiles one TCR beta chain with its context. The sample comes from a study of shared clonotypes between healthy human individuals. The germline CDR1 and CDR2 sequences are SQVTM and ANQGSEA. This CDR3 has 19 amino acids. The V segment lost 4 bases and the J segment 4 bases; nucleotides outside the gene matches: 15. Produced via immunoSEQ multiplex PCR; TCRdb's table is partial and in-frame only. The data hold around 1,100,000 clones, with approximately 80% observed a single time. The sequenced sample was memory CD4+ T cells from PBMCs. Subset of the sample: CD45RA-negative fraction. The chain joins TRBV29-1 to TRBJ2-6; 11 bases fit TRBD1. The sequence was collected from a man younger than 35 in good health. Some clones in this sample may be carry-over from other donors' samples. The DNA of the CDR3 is TGCAGCGTTGTGTTAGCGGCTGGACAGGGGGCGGCCGGGGCCAACGTCCTGACTTTC. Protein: CSVVLAAGQGAAGANVLTF.